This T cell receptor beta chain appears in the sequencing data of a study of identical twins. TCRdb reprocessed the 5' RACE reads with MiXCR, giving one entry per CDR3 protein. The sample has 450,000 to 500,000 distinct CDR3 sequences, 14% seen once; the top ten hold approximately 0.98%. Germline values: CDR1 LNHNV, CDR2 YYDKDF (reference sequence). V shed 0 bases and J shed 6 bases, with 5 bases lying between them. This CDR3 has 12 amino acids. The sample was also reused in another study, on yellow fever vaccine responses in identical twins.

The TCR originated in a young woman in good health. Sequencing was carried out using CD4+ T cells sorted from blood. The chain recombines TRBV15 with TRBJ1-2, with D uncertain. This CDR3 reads CATSRDLNGYTF. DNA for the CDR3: TGTGCCACCAGCAGAGATCTGAATGGCTACACCTTC. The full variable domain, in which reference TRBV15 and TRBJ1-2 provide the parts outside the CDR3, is DAMVIQNPRYQVTQFGKPVTLSCSQTLNHNVMYWYQQKSSQAPKLLFHYYDKDFNNEADTPDNFQSRRPNTSFCFLDIRSPGLGDTAMYLCATSRDLNGYTFGSGTRLTVV.